These 10 T cell receptor beta chains were sequenced from one sample in a study of T cell responses to AZD1222 COVID-19 vaccine. Method: immunoSEQ multiplex PCR; TCRdb's copy keeps in-frame clones and lacks some. The sample lists 95,000 to 150,000 clones; more than 70% were seen once. Sample: peripheral blood, taken on day 0 of AZD1222 vaccination. These receptors came from an adult in good health.

The chain carries TRBV19 and TRBJ1-4, with TRBD1 matching 8 bases. Unmatched junction bases numbered 3, after V lost 9 bases and J lost 0 bases. CDR3 size: 14 residues. Germline CDR1 reads LNHDA; CDR2 reads SQIVND (reference sequence). The chain's CDR3 is CASLDRATNEKLFF. Here the CDR3 DNA reads TGTGCCAGCCTGGACAGGGCAACTAATGAAAAACTGTTTTTT.

The chain joins TRBV11-3 to TRBJ2-6, with TRBD1 matching over 7 bases. Germline assignment: CDR1 SGHNT and CDR2 YENEEA. J gave up 2 bases and V 5 bases, and 3 bases lay outside the gene matches. This CDR3 has 15 residues. The CDR3 reads CASSITGAGANVLTF. CDR3 nucleotide sequence: TGTGCCAGCAGCATCACAGGGGCTGGGGCCAACGTCCTGACTTTC.

The chain combines TRBV6-5 with TRBJ1-1; unclear D gene. The CDR3 has 14 residues. Looked up from germline, CDR1 is MNHEY and CDR2 is SVGAGI. Trimming removed 7 bases at V and 2 bases at J, with 14 bases between. CDR3 in DNA: TGTGCCAGCATCAAGATACGGGGAAACACTGAAGCTTTCTTT. This gives the protein CASIKIRGNTEAFF.

The J gene is TRBJ1-2, the V gene TRBV3-1 (or the pseudogene TRBV3-2); TRBD1 aligns across 9 bases. The J segment lost 5 bases and the V segment lost 4 bases, leaving 8 bases of the junction unmatched. The CDR3 is made up of 15 amino acids. The germline CDR1 and CDR2 sequences are LGHDT and YNNKEL (reference sequence). CDR3 bases: TGTGCCAGCAGCCGTAACAGGGGGCAGGGATATGGCTACACCTTC. It specifies CASSRNRGQGYGYTF.

The V call is TRBV28, the J call TRBJ2-2; 11 bases match TRBD2. Germline CDR1 is MDHEN and CDR2 is SYDVKM. With V trimmed by 5 bases and J by 5 bases, 7 bases remained unmatched. The CDR3 is made up of 16 amino acids. CDR3 nucleotides: TGTGCCAGCAGTCTACAAACTAGCGGGAGTACCGGGGAGCTGTTTTTT. Translated: CASSLQTSGSTGELFF.

The chain uses TRBV28 and TRBJ1-2; no clear D. V lost 1 base and J 7 bases, leaving 10 bases between the germline ends. Germline assignment: CDR1 MDHEN and CDR2 SYDVKM. This CDR3 is built from 13 residues. The CDR3 DNA reads TGTGCCAGCAGTTTATCTTTTGGGGTTGGCTACACCTTC. Translating it yields CASSLSFGVGYTF.

The gene calls are TRBV28 and TRBJ2-7, with a weak D call TRBD1 (5 bases). Per germline, CDR1 MDHEN and CDR2 SYDVKM. The CDR3 is 14 amino acids. Trimming cost V 1 base and J 5 bases, with 12 bases left between them. The CDR3 nucleotides are TGTGCCAGCAGTTTATATCAGGGATTGGACGAGCAGTACTTC. As protein: CASSLYQGLDEQYF.

The chain carries TRBV27 and TRBJ2-6; D remains unclear. This CDR3 is built from 14 residues. Germline V gene sequence: CDR1 MNHEY, CDR2 SMNVEV (reference sequence). Between the trimmed V and J ends, which lost 3 bases and 3 bases, there was a span of 6 bases. The CDR3 region is CASSLLDGANVLTF. The CDR3 bases are TGTGCCAGCAGTTTGCTTGATGGGGCCAACGTCCTGACTTTC.

The J gene is TRBJ2-1, the V gene TRBV7-8; tentatively, D is TRBD1 (6 bases). Germline-derived CDR1 and CDR2 are SGHVS and FQNEAQ. V dropped 5 bases and J dropped 0 bases, with 11 bases sitting between them. The CDR3 runs 15 residues. CDR3 sequence: CASSRTGSSYNEQFF. CDR3 coding DNA: TGTGCCAGCAGCAGAACAGGGAGCTCCTACAATGAGCAGTTCTTC.

The chain links TRBV30 to TRBJ2-2; the D is unclear. This CDR3 is 15 amino acids long. The germline V gene encodes CDR1 GTSNPN and CDR2 SVGIG (reference sequence). V was cut by 2 bases and J by 4 bases, with 14 bases left in between. CDR3 region: CAWSHDTRVTGELFF. The DNA of the CDR3 is TGTGCCTGGAGTCATGACACCCGGGTCACCGGGGAGCTGTTTTTT.